This T cell receptor beta chain was sequenced for a study of blood T cell repertoires in COVID-19. Across the study: Both acute and convalescent COVID-19 samples were obtained from the United States, Italy and Spain. The analysed material was cDNA or gDNA that came from T cells, B-cell-depleted T cells, or PBMCs.

The repertoire was sequenced with immunoSEQ multiplex PCR; TCRdb's copy has only in-frame clones and lacks some. The sample consists of about 370,000 clones, more than 70% of them appearing once. One Seattle source followed patients from active infection through their disease course. J was trimmed by 0 bases and V by 1 base; bases with no gene match: 10. The CDR3 length is 19 residues. Looked up from germline, CDR1 is SGHKS and CDR2 is YYEKEE (reference sequence). The sequencing sample was made of peripheral blood. The rearrangement joins TRBV5-5 to TRBJ2-6; 7 bases fit TRBD2. This clonotype was sampled from a woman younger than 45 with COVID-19, enrolled during active disease. DNA for the CDR3: TGTGCCAGCAGCTTGTGGGGGAGGGAGGGTAACTCTGGGGCCAACGTCCTGACTTTC. Protein product: CASSLWGREGNSGANVLTF.